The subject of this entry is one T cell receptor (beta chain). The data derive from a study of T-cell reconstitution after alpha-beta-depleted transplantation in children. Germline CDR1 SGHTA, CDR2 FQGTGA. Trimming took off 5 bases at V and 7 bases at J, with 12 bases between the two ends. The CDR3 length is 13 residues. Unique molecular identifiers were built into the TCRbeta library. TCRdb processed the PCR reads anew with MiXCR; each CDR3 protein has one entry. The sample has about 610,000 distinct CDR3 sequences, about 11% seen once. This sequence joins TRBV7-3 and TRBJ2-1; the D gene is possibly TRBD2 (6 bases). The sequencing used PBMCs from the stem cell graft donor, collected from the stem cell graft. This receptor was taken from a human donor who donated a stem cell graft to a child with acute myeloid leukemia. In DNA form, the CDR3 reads TGTGCCAGCAGCAGGGGACTTCAAAATGAGCAGTTCTTC. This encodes CASSRGLQNEQFF.